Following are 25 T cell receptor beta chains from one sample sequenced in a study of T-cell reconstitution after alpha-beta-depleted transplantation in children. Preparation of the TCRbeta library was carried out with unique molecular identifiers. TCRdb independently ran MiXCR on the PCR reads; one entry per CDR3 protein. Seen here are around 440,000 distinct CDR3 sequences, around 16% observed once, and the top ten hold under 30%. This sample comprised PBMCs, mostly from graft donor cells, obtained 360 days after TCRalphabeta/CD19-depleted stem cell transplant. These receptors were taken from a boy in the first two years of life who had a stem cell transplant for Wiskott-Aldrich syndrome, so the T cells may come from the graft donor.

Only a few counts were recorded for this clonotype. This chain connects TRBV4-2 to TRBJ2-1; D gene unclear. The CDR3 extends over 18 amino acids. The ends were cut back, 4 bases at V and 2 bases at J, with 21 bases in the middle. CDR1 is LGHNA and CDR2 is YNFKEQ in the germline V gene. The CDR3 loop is CASSPERTSYPTYNEQFF. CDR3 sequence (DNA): TGTGCCAGCAGCCCGGAACGAACAAGCTACCCAACCTACAATGAGCAGTTCTTC.

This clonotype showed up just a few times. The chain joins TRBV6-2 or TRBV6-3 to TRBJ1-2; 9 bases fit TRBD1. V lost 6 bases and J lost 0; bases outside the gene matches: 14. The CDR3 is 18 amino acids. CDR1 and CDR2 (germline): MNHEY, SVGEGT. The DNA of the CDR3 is TGTGCCAGCAGCCTATACTCCGGACAGGGGCTCGCTAACTATGGCTACACCTTC. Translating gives CASSLYSGQGLANYGYTF.

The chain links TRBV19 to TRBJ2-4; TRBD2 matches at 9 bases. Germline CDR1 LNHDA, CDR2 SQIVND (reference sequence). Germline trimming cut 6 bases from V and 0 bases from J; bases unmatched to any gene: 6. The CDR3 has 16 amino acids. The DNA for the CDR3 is TGTGCCAGTAGCCGTAGCGGGGGTCTAGCCAAAAACATTCAGTACTTC. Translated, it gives CASSRSGGLAKNIQYF.

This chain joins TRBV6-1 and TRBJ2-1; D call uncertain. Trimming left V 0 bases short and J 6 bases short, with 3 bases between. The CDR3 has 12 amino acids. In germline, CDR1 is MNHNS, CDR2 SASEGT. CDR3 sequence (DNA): TGTGCCAGCAGTGAAGCTTTCAATGAGCAGTTCTTC. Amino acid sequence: CASSEAFNEQFF.

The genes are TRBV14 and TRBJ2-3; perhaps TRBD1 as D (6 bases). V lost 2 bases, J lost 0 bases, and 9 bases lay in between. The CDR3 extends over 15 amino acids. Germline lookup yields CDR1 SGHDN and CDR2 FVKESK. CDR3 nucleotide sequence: TGTGCCAGCAGCCAACACAGGGTTAGCACAGATACGCAGTATTTT. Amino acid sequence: CASSQHRVSTDTQYF.

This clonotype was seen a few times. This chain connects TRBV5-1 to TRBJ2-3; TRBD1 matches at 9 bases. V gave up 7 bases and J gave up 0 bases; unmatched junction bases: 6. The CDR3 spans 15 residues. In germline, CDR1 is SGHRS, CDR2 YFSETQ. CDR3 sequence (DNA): TGCGCCAGCTCCAGCGGGACAGGGAGCACAGATACGCAGTATTTT. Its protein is CASSSGTGSTDTQYF.

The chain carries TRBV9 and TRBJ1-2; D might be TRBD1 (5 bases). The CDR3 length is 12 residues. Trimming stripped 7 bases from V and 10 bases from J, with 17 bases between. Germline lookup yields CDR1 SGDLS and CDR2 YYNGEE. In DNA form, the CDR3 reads TGTGCCAGCCGCGGGGACGGGGCTGTCTACACCTTC. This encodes CASRGDGAVYTF.

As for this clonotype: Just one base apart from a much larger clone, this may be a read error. CDR3: CSVDQGTDTQCF. The DNA of the CDR3 is TGCAGCGTTGATCAGGGAACAGATACGCAGTGTTTT. The chain links TRBV29-1 to TRBJ2-3; tentative D call: TRBD1 (5 bases). CDR1 and CDR2 from the germline V gene are SQVTM and ANQGSEA. The CDR3 runs to 12 residues.

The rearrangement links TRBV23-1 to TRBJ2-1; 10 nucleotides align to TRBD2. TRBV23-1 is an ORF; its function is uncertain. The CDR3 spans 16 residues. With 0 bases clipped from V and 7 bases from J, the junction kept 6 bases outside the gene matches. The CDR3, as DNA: TGCGCCAGCAGTCAATCCCTAGCGGGAGTTGGGAATGAGCAGTTCTTC. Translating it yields CASSQSLAGVGNEQFF.

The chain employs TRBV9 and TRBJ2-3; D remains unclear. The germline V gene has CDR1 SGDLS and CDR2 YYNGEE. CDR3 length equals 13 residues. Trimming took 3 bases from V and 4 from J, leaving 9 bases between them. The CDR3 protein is CASSAQTSDTQYF. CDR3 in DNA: TGTGCCAGCAGCGCACAGACGTCAGATACGCAGTATTTT.

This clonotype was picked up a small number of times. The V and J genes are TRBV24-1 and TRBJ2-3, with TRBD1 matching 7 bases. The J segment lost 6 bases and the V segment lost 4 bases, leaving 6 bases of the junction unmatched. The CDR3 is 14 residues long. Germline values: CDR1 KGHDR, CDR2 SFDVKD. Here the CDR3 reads CATSDYGTEDTQYF. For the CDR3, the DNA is TGTGCCACCAGTGACTACGGGACAGAGGATACGCAGTATTTT.

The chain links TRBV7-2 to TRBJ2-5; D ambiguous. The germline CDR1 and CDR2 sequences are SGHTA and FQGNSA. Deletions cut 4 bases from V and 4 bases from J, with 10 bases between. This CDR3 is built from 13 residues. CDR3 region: CASSSSTIETQYF. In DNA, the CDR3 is TGTGCCAGCAGCTCCTCGACAATAGAGACCCAGTACTTC.

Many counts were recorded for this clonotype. The CDR3 here is CASRWGGSYNEQFF. CDR3 in DNA: TGTGCCAGCAGGTGGGGCGGATCCTACAATGAGCAGTTCTTC. J is TRBJ2-1 and V is TRBV12-3 or TRBV12-4; TRBD1 might be the D (5 bases). Trimming removed 6 bases at V and 1 base at J, with 10 bases between. The CDR3 loop spans 14 amino acids.

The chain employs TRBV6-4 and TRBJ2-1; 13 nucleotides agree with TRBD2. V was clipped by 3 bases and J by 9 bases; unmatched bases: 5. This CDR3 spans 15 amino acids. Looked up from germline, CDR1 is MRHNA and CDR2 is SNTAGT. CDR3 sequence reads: CASSDGLAGVREQFF. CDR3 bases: TGTGCCAGCAGTGATGGACTAGCGGGAGTTCGTGAGCAGTTCTTC.

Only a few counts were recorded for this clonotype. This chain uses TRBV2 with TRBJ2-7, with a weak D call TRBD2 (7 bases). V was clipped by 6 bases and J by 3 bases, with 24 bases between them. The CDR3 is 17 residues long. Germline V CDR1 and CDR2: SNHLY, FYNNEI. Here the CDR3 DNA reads TGTGCCAGCAGGGGTCCTCGGGGGGCCCACTACTACTACGAGCAGTACTTC. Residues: CASRGPRGAHYYYEQYF.

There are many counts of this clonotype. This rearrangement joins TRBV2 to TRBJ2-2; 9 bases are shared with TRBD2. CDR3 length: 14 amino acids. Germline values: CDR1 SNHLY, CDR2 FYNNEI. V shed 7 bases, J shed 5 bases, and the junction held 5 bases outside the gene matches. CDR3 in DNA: TGTGCCAGCACTTCTAGCGGGGTGACCGGGGAGCTGTTTTTT. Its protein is CASTSSGVTGELFF.

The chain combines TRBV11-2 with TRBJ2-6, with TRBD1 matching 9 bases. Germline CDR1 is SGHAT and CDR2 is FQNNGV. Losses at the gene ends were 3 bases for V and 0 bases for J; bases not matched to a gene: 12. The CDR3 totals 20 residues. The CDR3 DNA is TGTGCCAGCAGCTTGAGGCCGGGACAGGGAGCCCACTCTGGGGCCAACGTCCTGACTTTC. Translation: CASSLRPGQGAHSGANVLTF. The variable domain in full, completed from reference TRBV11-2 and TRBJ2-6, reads EAGVAQSPRYKIIEKRQSVAFWCNPISGHATLYWYQQILGQGPKLLIQFQNNGVVDDSQLPKDRFSAERLKGVDSTLKIQPAKLEDSAVYLCASSLRPGQGAHSGANVLTFGAGSRLTVL.

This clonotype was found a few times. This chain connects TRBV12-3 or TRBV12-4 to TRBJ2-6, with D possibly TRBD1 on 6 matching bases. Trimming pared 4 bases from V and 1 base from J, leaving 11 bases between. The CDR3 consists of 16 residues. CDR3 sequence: CASSSLQGSGANVLTF. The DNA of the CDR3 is TGTGCCAGCAGTTCCCTACAGGGATCTGGGGCCAACGTCCTGACTTTC.

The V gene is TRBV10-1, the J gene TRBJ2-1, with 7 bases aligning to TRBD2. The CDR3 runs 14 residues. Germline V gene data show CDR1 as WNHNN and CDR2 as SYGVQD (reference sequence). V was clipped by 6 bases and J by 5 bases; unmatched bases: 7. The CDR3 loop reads CASRSEGRDNEQFF. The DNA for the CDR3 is TGCGCCAGCAGGAGCGAGGGGAGGGACAATGAGCAGTTCTTC.

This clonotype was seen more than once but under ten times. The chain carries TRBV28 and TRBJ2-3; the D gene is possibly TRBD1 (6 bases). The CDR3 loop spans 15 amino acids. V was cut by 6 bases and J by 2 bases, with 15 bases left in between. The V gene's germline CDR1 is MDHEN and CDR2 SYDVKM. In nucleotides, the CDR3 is TGTGCCAGCAGGATGTTCGGGACAATCACAGATACGCAGTATTTT. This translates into CASRMFGTITDTQYF.

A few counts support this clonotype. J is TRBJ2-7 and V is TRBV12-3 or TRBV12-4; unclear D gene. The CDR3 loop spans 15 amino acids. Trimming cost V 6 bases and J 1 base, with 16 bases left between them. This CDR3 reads CASRMNLGLSYEQYF. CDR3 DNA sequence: TGTGCCAGCAGGATGAATTTGGGCCTTTCCTACGAGCAGTACTTC.

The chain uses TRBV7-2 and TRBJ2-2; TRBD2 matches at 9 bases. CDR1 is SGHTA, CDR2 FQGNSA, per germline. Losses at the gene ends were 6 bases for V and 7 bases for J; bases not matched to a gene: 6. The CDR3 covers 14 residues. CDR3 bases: TGTGCCAGCAGGATGCGGGGGGGCAACGGGGAGCTGTTTTTT. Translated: CASRMRGGNGELFF.

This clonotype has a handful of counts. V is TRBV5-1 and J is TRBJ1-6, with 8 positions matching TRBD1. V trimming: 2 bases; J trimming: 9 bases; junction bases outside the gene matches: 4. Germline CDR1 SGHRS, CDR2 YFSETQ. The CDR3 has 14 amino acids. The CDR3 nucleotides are TGCGCCAGCAGCTTAGACAGGGGAATTTCACCCCTCCACTTT. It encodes CASSLDRGISPLHF.

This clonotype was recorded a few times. CDR3: CASSLTGLAGILKHYNEQFF. For the CDR3, the DNA is TGTGCCAGCAGTTTAACGGGACTAGCGGGGATACTGAAACACTACAATGAGCAGTTCTTC. The J gene is TRBJ2-1, the V gene TRBV28; 13 bases fit TRBD2. CDR3 size: 20 residues. The germline V gene encodes CDR1 MDHEN and CDR2 SYDVKM. J gave up 3 bases and V 2 bases, and 13 bases lay outside the gene matches.

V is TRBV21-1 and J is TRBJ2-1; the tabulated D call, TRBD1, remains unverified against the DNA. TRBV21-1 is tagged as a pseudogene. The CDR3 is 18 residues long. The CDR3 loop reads CASPPPTGTISSYNEQFF. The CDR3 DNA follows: TGTGCCAGCCCGCCTCCGACAGGGACTATTAGCTCCTACAATGAGCAGTTCTTC.